This T cell receptor (beta chain) was captured in a study of immune heterogeneity within non-small cell lung tumors. Turning to the study itself: The tumors comprised several squamous cell carcinomas, some ten non-squamous carcinomas and 1 not otherwise specified. Regarding the study as a whole: Clonality of local T cells correlated moderately but significantly with local tumor mutational burden (R about 0.35). Tumor sites within a patient were found to share identical dominant CDR3 beta clonotypes, and site-unique high-frequency clones were also present.

The TCR beta CDR3 region underwent multiplex PCR amplification with 32 V and 13 J primers. Using its own MiXCR run on the multiplex PCR reads, TCRdb lists one record per CDR3 protein. The sample yields 4,500 or so distinct CDR3 sequences, 30% to 35% seen once. Template was bulk tumor genomic DNA, 600 to 650 ng per sample. Spaced far apart, several biopsies were taken from each primary tumor during surgery. Their non-small cell lung cancer was newly diagnosed and untreated, and the patients underwent curative surgery. Each donor was a newly diagnosed non-small cell lung cancer patient undergoing surgery with curative intent. By share, this clonotype counts as medium-sized. The antigen is not known. The V gene's germline CDR1 is ENHRY and CDR2 SYGVKD. V lost 5 bases and J 2 bases, leaving 7 bases between the germline ends. The CDR3 has 13 residues.

The sequence derives from a woman in her forties or fifties with non-small cell lung cancer. Sequencing was carried out using lung tumor tissue. V is TRBV10-3 and J is TRBJ1-5; D is unclear. This chain's CDR3 is CAISTAGNQPQHF. DNA of the CDR3: TGTGCCATCAGTACAGCGGGCAATCAGCCCCAGCATTTT.